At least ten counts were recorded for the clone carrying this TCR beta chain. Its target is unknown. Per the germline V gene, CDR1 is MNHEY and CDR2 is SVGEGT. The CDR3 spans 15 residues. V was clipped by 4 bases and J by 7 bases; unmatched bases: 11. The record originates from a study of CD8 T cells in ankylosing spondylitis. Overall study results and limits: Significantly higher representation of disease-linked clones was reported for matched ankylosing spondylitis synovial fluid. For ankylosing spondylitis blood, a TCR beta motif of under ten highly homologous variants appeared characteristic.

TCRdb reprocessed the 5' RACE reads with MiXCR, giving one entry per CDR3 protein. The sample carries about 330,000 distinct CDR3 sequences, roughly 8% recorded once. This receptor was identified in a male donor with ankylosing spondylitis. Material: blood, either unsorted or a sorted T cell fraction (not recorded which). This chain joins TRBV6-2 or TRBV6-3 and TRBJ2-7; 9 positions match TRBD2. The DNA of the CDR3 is TGTGCCAGCAGTTGGAAACTAGCGGGTCTTTTGGAGCAGTACTTC. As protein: CASSWKLAGLLEQYF.